This entry features one TCR beta chain sequence. The data originate from a study of glioma-infiltrating T cells after dendritic cell vaccination. Data came from immunoSEQ multiplex PCR; TCRdb stores just in-frame clones and leaves some out. The sample lists under 130,000 clones; roughly 80% were seen once. Per germline, CDR1 MGHRA and CDR2 YSYEKL. With V trimmed by 3 bases and J by 2 bases, 6 bases remained unmatched. CDR3 length: 17 amino acids. Material: blood, obtained before dendritic cell vaccination. The clonotype originates from a human donor with glioblastoma. This chain joins TRBV4-1 and TRBJ2-2; 10 nucleotides line up with TRBD2. Here the CDR3 reads CASSHVLAGVNTGELFF. DNA for the CDR3: TGCGCCAGCAGCCACGTCCTAGCGGGGGTCAACACCGGGGAGCTGTTTTTT.